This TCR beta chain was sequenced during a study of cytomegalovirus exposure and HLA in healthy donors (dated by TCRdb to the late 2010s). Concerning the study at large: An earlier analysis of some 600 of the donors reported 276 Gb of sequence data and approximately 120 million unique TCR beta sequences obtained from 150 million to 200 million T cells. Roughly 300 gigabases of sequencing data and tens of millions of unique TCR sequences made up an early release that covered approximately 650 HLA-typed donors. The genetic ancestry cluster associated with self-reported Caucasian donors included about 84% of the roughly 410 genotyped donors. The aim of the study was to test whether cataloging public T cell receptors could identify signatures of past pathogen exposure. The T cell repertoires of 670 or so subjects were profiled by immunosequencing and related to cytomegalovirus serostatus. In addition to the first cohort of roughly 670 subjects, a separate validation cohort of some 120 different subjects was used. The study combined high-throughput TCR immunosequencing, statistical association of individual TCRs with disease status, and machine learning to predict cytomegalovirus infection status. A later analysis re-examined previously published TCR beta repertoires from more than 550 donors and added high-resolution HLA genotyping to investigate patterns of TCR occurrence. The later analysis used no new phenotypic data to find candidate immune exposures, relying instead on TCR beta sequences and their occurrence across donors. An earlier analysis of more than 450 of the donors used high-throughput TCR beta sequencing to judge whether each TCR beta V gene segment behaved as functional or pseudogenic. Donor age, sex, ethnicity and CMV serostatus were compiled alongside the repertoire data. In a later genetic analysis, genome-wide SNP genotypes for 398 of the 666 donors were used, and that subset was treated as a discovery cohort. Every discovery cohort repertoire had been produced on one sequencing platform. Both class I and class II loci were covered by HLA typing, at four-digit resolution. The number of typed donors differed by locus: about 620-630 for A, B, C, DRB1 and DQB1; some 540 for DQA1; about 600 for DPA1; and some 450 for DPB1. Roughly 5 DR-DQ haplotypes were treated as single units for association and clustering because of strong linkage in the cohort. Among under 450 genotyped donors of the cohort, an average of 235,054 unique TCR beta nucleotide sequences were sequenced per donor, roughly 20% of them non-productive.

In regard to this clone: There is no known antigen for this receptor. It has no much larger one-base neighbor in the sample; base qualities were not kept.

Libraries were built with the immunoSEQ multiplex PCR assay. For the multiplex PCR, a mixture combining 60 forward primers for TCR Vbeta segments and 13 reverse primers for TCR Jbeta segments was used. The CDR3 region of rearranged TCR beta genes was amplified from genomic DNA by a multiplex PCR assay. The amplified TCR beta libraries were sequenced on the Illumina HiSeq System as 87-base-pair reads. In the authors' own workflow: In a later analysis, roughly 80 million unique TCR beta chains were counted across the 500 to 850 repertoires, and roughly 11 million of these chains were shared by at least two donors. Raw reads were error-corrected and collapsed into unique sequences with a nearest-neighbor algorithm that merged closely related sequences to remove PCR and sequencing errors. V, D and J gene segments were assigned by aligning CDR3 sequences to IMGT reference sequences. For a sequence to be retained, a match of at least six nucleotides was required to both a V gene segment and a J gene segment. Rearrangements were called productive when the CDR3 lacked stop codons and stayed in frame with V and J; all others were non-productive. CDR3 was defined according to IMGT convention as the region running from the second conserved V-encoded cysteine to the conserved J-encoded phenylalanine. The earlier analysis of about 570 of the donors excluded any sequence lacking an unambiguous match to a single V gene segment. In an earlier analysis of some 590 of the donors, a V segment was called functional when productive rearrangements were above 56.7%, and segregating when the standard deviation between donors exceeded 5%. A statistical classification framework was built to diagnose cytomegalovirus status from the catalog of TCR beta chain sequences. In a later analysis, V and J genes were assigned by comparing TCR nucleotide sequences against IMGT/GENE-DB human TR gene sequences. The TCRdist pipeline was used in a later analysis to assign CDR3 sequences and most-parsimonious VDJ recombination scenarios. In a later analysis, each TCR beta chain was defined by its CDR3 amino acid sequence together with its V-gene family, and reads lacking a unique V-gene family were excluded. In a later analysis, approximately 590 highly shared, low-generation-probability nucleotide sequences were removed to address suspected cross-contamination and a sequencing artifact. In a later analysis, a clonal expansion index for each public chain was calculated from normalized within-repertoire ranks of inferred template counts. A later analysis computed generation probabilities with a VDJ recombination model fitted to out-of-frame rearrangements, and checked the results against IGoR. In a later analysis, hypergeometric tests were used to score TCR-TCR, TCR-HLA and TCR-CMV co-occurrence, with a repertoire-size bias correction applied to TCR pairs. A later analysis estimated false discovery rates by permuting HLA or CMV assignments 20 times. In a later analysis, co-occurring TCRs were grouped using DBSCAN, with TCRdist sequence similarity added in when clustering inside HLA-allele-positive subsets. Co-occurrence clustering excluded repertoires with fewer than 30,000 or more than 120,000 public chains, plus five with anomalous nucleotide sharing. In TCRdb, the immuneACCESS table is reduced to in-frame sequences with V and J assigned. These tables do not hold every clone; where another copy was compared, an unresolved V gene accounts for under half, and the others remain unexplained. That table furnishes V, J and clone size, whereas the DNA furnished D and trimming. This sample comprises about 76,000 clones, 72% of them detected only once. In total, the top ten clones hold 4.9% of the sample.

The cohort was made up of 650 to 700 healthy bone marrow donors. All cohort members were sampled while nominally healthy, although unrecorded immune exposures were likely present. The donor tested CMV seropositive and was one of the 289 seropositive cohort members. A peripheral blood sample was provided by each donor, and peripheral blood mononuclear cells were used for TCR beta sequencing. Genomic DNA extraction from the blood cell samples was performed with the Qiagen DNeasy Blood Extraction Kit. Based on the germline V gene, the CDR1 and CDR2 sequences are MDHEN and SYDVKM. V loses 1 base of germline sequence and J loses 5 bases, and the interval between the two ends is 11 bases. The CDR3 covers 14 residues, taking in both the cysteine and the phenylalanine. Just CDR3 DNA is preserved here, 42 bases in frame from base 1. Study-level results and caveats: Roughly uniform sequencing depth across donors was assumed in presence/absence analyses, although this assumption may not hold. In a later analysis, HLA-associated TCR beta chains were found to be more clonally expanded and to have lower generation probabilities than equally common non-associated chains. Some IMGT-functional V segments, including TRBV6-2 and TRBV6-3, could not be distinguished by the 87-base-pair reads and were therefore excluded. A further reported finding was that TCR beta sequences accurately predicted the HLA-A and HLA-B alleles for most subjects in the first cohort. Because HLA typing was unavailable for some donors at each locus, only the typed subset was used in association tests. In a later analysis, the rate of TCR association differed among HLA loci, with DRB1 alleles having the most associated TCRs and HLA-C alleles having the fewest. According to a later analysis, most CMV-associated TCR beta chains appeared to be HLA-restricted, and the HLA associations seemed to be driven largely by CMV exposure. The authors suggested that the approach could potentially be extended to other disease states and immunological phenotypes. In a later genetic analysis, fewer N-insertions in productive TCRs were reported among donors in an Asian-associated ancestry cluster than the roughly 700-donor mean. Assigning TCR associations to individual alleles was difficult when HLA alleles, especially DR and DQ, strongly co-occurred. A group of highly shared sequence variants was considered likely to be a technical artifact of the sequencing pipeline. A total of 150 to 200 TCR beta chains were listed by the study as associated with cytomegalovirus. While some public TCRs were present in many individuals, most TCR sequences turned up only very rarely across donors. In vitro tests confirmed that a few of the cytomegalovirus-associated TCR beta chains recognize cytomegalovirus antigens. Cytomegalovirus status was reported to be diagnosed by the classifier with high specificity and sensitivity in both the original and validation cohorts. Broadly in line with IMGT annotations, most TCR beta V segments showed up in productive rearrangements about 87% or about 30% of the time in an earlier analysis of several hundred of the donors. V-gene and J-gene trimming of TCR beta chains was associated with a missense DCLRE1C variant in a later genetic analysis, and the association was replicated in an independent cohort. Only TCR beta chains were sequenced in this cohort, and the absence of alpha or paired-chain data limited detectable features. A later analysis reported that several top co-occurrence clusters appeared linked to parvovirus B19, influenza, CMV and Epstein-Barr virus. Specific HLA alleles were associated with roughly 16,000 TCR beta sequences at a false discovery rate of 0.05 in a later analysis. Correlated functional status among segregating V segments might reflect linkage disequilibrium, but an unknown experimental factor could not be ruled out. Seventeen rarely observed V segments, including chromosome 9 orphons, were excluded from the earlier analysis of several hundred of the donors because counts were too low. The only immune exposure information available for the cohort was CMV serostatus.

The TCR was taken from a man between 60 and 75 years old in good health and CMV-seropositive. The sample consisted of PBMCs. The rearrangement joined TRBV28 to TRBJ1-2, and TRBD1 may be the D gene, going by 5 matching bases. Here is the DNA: TGTGCCAGCAGTTTATTGCGGGGCCGGTATGGCTACACCTTC. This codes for CASSLLRGRYGYTF.